This paragraph reports one TCR beta chain. This CDR3 comprises 14 residues. With V trimmed by 0 bases and J by 10 bases, 6 bases remained unmatched. Germline CDR1 reads SGHNT; CDR2 reads YYREEE (reference sequence). These data originate in a study of blood T cell repertoires in COVID-19. Study summary: Samples of COVID-19 (acute and convalescent) were obtained from the United States, Italy and Spain. Sample material is recorded as cDNA or gDNA derived from T cells, B-cell-depleted T cells, or PBMCs.

Original analysis: For nucleated cells, counts were estimated from reference gene primer amplification. Clones were read by immunoSEQ multiplex PCR, and TCRdb kept only the in-frame ones, dropping some. The V and J calls and clone size were taken over from that table, and D and trimming were inferred from the DNA. The sample consists of fewer than 200,000 clones, around 82% of them appearing once. The J gene is TRBJ1-4, the V gene TRBV5-4, with 7 bases matching TRBD1. The sequencing sample was made of peripheral blood. This clonotype was obtained from a man between 60 and 75 years old who had recovered from COVID-19. The CDR3 DNA sequence: TGTGCCAGCAGCTTGGGAGGGGACAGCCTAAAACTGTTTTTT. It encodes CASSLGGDSLKLFF. Drawing the rest from reference TRBV5-4 and TRBJ1-4, the complete variable domain is ETGVTQSPTHLIKTRGQQVTLRCSSQSGHNTVSWYQQALGQGPQFIFQYYREEENGRGNFPPRFSGLQFPNYSSELNVNALELDDSALYLCASSLGGDSLKLFFGSGTQLSVL.